The clone carrying this T cell receptor beta chain was counted ten times or more. Its matching antigen is unknown. This sample was taken from a study of metastatic and nonmetastatic thyroid tumors. With MiXCR, TCRdb reprocessed the PCR reads. Counted here are under 75,000 clones, about 17% occurring once; the ten biggest clones make up around 13%. Overall study results and limits: In both blood and tumor samples, TCR beta diversity was reported significantly higher for malignant than benign nodules.

Germline assignment: CDR1 DFQATT and CDR2 SNEGSKA (reference sequence). Trimming stripped 2 bases from V and 3 bases from J, with 10 bases between. The CDR3 totals 13 residues. There were no patients who had received any treatment before thyroid surgery. The chain links TRBV20-1 to TRBJ1-2; maybe TRBD1 (5 bases). This clonotype originated in a female donor with papillary thyroid cancer or a benign thyroid nodule (not recorded which). Some clones in this sample may be carry-over from other donors' samples. The material sequenced was blood. CDR3 in amino acids: CSARSGAHYGYTF. The CDR3 region has the DNA TGCAGTGCTAGAAGCGGGGCTCACTATGGCTACACCTTC.